A selection of T cell receptor beta chains follows, all from one sample in a study of glioma-infiltrating T cells after dendritic cell vaccination. Only in-frame clones appear in the TCRdb table, and some are missing; sequencing was by immunoSEQ multiplex PCR. Of about 92,000 clones in the sample, 70% to 90% were seen once. The input for sequencing was blood, taken before dendritic cell vaccination. The source is a human donor with glioblastoma. Both conserved end residues are part of each CDR3. The D gene is left open where the match is weak. Expanded clones are given a class, and other clones once, few, many or no size at all.

j_call | v_call | clone_size | d_call | cdr3_nt | cdr3_aa
TRBJ1-5 | TRBV21-1 | - | - | TGTGCCAGCAGCAGCCGGGTCCTCAATCAGCCCCAGCATTTT | CASSSRVLNQPQHF
TRBJ2-1 | TRBV29-1 | - | TRBD1 | TGCAGCGTTGAAGATCCCAACTCCGGGACAGCCAACTTCTACAATGAGCAGTTCTTC | CSVEDPNSGTANFYNEQFF
TRBJ2-5 | TRBV5-1 | - | - | TGCGCCAGCAGCAAGGAGGAAGAGACCCAGTACTTC | CASSKEEETQYF
TRBJ1-2 | TRBV7-6 | - | - | TGTGCCAGCAGCTTAGACCAGAACTATGGCTACACCTTC | CASSLDQNYGYTF
TRBJ2-7 | TRBV27 | once | TRBD1 | TGTGCCAGCAGTCCGGGACAGGACCACTCCTACGAGCAGTACTTC | CASSPGQDHSYEQYF
TRBJ2-7 | TRBV6-1 | few | - | TGTGCCAGCAGTGAAGCGCAGGATGCCCCCTACGAGCAGTACTTC | CASSEAQDAPYEQYF
TRBJ1-2 | TRBV30 | - | TRBD1 | TGTGCCTGGGCCACACGGACAGGGGATCTTATTAACTATGGCTACACCTTC | CAWATRTGDLINYGYTF
TRBJ1-2 | TRBV19 | - | - | TGTGCCAGTAAGGTGACTGACTATGGCTACACCTTC | CASKVTDYGYTF
TRBJ1-5 | TRBV29-1 | - | - | TGCAGCGTTGATGAGGAGGGCAGCAATCAGCCCCAGCATTTT | CSVDEEGSNQPQHF
TRBJ2-7 | TRBV6-5 | - | - | TGTGCCAGCAACCTAGCAGGACTACAGTACTTC | CASNLAGLQYF
TRBJ1-5 | TRBV6-1 | - | - | TGTGCCAGCAGTGAAGCCGGGAATTGGGGGCCCCAGCATTTT | CASSEAGNWGPQHF
TRBJ1-2 | TRBV30 | - | - | TGTGCCTGGAGGGGGGCCCTCGGGGGGGCTGGGGGCTACACCTTC | CAWRGALGGAGGYTF
TRBJ1-1 | TRBV1 | - | - | TGCACCAGCAGCCAAGGGGAGGGTATGAGGGGGGACACTGAAGCTTTCTTT | CTSSQGEGMRGDTEAFF
TRBJ2-6 | TRBV2 | - | - | TGTGCCAGCAGCCTACGGGAAGGGAACCCCTCTGGGGCCAACGTCCTGACTTTC | CASSLREGNPSGANVLTF
TRBJ1-2 | TRBV4-1 | - | - | TGCGCCAGCAGCCAAAGTCTTCGGGGTTTTAACTATGGCTACACCTTC | CASSQSLRGFNYGYTF
TRBJ2-1 | TRBV5-1 | - | - | TGCGCCAGCAGCTTGGCCTCAGGGGACCTGAGGAATGAGCAGTTCTTC | CASSLASGDLRNEQFF
TRBJ1-4 | TRBV6-5 | - | - | TGTGCCAGCAGTTACGGGGGCAGTAATGAAAAACTGTTTTTT | CASSYGGSNEKLFF
TRBJ1-6 | TRBV7-6 | - | - | TGTGCCAGCAGCCCCGGCGGGGGTGGCTCCTATAATTCACCCCTCCACTTT | CASSPGGGGSYNSPLHF
TRBJ1-2 | TRBV19 | - | - | TGTGCCAGTAGTATGCAGGTGATCTATGGCTACACCTTC | CASSMQVIYGYTF
TRBJ1-2 | TRBV27 | - | - | TGTGCCAGCAGTTCCCTCGACGGGGACAAGAGGGATGGCTACACCTTC | CASSSLDGDKRDGYTF
TRBJ1-6 | TRBV27 | - | - | TGTGCCAGCACTTCGGGGGGAGCCTATAATTCACCCCTCCACTTT | CASTSGGAYNSPLHF
TRBJ2-3 | TRBV5-6 | - | - | TGTGCCAGCAGCTTGGTGGGCATTTACACAGATACGCAGTATTTT | CASSLVGIYTDTQYF
TRBJ1-1 | TRBV19 | - | - | TGTGCCAGTAGTTTTTCGGGGTCGGGCACTGAAGCTTTCTTT | CASSFSGSGTEAFF
TRBJ2-2 | TRBV2 | - | TRBD1 | TGTGCCAGCATGGGACAGACCACCGGGGAGCTGTTTTTT | CASMGQTTGELFF
TRBJ1-6 | TRBV6-5 | - | TRBD1 | TGTGCCAGCAGTACCGACAGGGGTAATTCACCCCTCCACTTT | CASSTDRGNSPLHF
TRBJ2-1 | TRBV5-4 | - | - | TGTGCCAGCAGCGTCGGACTTAGCAGCTCCTACAATGAGCAGTTCTTC | CASSVGLSSSYNEQFF
TRBJ1-5 | TRBV7-8 | - | TRBD1 | TGTGCCAGCAGCTACAACCCGACAGGGGGGGATCAGCCCCAGCATTTT | CASSYNPTGGDQPQHF
TRBJ2-7 | TRBV10-3 | - | TRBD1 | TGTGCCATCAGGGAGACCGGGACAGGGGGTTACGAGCAGTACTTC | CAIRETGTGGYEQYF
TRBJ1-6 | TRBV6-6 | few | - | TGTGCCAGCAGTTACGTGCCTACCCTCGATGATTCACCCCTCCACTTT | CASSYVPTLDDSPLHF
TRBJ2-3 | TRBV4-1 | - | TRBD1 | TGCGCCAGCAGCCCGGGACAGGGCTCAGATACGCAGTATTTT | CASSPGQGSDTQYF
TRBJ1-1 | TRBV25-1 | - | - | TGTGCCAGCAGTGATGGAGGGCGGGTCACTGAAGCTTTCTTT | CASSDGGRVTEAFF
TRBJ1-1 | TRBV19 | - | - | TGTGCCAGTAGGGGTTCGGGAGGCGGTATGACTGAAGCTTTCTTT | CASRGSGGGMTEAFF
TRBJ2-3 | TRBV28 | - | TRBD2 | TGTGCCAGCAGTTTACTCGCTAGCGGATTTACAGATACGCAGTATTTT | CASSLLASGFTDTQYF
TRBJ1-4 | TRBV5-1 | - | TRBD1 | TGCGCCAGCAGCTTGGGTGGGGACAGACGAATCGAAAAACTGTTTTTT | CASSLGGDRRIEKLFF
TRBJ2-5 | TRBV5-6 | - | TRBD2 | TGTGCCAGCAGCTTTGTGAGCGGGAGAGAAGAGACCCAGTACTTC | CASSFVSGREETQYF
TRBJ1-1 | TRBV25-1 | medium-sized | - | TGTGCCAGCGAAGACAGCACTGAAGCTTTCTTT | CASEDSTEAFF
TRBJ1-3 | TRBV9 | - | TRBD1 | TGTGCCAGCAGCCTCGGGACAGGGGGCGTTTTTGCTGGAAACACCATATATTTT | CASSLGTGGVFAGNTIYF
TRBJ2-7 | TRBV29-1 | - | TRBD2 | TGCAGCGTTGTCCTAGCGGGAGGGTATTCCGAGCAGTACTTC | CSVVLAGGYSEQYF
TRBJ2-5 | TRBV27 | few | TRBD2 | TGTGCCAGCAGTCGCTCACCACTAGCGGCTCGAGAGACCCAGTACTTC | CASSRSPLAARETQYF
TRBJ2-5 | TRBV11-1 | few | TRBD2 | TGTGCCAGCAGCTTCGGACTAGCGGGAGGAGAGACCCAGTACTTC | CASSFGLAGGETQYF
TRBJ1-5 | TRBV2 | - | TRBD1 | TGTGCCAGCAGTGAATTAGGGCTCGGGACAGGTCAGCAGCCCCAGCATTTT | CASSELGLGTGQQPQHF
TRBJ1-6 | TRBV7-2 | - | TRBD1 | TGTGCCAGCAGCTTAGTGGGGACAGGGGGTTCCTCCTATAATTCACCCCTCCACTTT | CASSLVGTGGSSYNSPLHF
TRBJ2-5 | TRBV7-2 | - | TRBD2 | TGTGCCAGCAGCTCTAGCGGGGCTGGAGAGACCCAGTACTTC | CASSSSGAGETQYF
TRBJ2-3 | TRBV11-2 | - | TRBD1 | TGTGCCAGCAGCCCCAAGACAGGGCCGAGCACAGATACGCAGTATTTT | CASSPKTGPSTDTQYF
TRBJ1-5 | TRBV5-1 | - | - | TGCGCCAGCAGCTTGGCCCCCAGGGATCAGCCCCAGCATTTT | CASSLAPRDQPQHF
TRBJ2-7 | TRBV5-1 | - | TRBD1 | TGCGCCAGCAGCGTGATAGTCGGGACAGGGGGCGAGCAGTACTTC | CASSVIVGTGGEQYF
TRBJ1-6 | TRBV6-4 | - | - | TGTGCCAGCAGTTTGGACAGAAACTCACCCCTCCACTTT | CASSLDRNSPLHF
TRBJ2-5 | TRBV5-4 | few | TRBD2 | TGTGCCAGCAGAACGGGACTAGCGGTACAAGAGACCCAGTACTTC | CASRTGLAVQETQYF
TRBJ2-7 | TRBV13 | few | TRBD1 | TGTGCCAGCAGAGTAAAGATTCGACCGGGACAGGGGGCCGGACCTACCTACGAGCAGTACTTC | CASRVKIRPGQGAGPTYEQYF
TRBJ1-1 | TRBV19 | - | - | TGTGCCAGTAGTATCCGGGAGAACACTGAAGCTTTCTTT | CASSIRENTEAFF
TRBJ2-7 | TRBV14 | - | TRBD1 | TGTGCCAGCAGCCAAGACCCGGGACAGAGCTCCTACGAGCAGTACTTC | CASSQDPGQSSYEQYF
TRBJ1-2 | TRBV7-8 | once | - | TGTGCCAGCAGCTTAGCGGCAGGCTATGGCTACACCTTC | CASSLAAGYGYTF